This TCR beta chain was observed in a study of CD8 T cells in cerebrospinal fluid in Alzheimer's disease. Study-level background: CSF T cell clonal expansion was assessed by plate-based nested PCR and droplet-based sequencing. Study-level results: Healthy subjects less often had a clone of at least 3% than Alzheimer's patients.

The V gene's germline CDR1 is LNHNV and CDR2 YYDKDF (reference sequence). The CDR3 is 15 amino acids. 10X single-cell V(D)J and 5' gene-expression libraries profiled CSF cells. TCRdb reprocessed the 10x single-cell sequencing reads and keeps a single row for each CDR3 protein, giving no DNA. The listing contains more than 1,500 distinct CDR3 sequences. This clonotype is called medium-sized based on its frequency. What it binds is not known. Live CSF cells were sorted with a live/dead marker for droplet-based sequencing. The clonotype was recovered from a human donor in good health. Sequenced material: cerebrospinal fluid. This sequence joins TRBV15 and TRBJ2-7; the TCRdb call, TRBD1, lacks DNA for checking. CDR3 sequence: CATSRDRGAGDEQYF.